This T cell receptor beta chain appears in the sequencing data of a study of blood T cell repertoires in COVID-19 (dated by TCRdb to about 2020). In terms of the full investigation: Samples from collaborators originated in the United States, Italy and Spain and spanned both the acute and convalescent phases of COVID-19. The material from the prospective study consisted of cDNA or gDNA derived from T cells, B-cell-depleted T cells, or PBMCs. Deeply sampled blood TCRbeta repertoires from subjects exposed to, actively infected with, or recovered from COVID-19 were included in the dataset. The repertoires were released in a freely available public database intended as a resource for research on the immune response to SARS-CoV-2. The samples were drawn from the first 160 participants of the ongoing ImmuneRACE study and from 1,200 or so subjects provided by 6 global collaborators. A de-identified subject ID, COVID-19 status, age in years and sex were almost always included in the sample metadata. Where available, HLA class I and class II types were taken from metadata supplied by the sample provider and were not determined by assay-based typing.

The collaborating institutions used their own protocols to collect whole blood in K2EDTA tubes. For TCRbeta analysis, collaborator samples were shipped as frozen whole blood, as isolated PBMCs, or as DNA extracted from either sample type. From its cysteine to its phenylalanine, the CDR3 spans 13 amino acids. Only CDR3 DNA remains: 39 bases, in frame from the first base. Cut back by 6 bases and 3 bases, the V and J ends lie 11 bases apart. CDR1 and CDR2 are drawn from the germline V gene: SGHTA, FQGNSA. Overall results and qualifications from the work: How much clinical and demographic metadata was included differed by source and by participant, and the metadata was provided uncurated.

TCRbeta CDR3 regions were amplified from genomic DNA using the immunoSEQ Assay, a bias-controlled multiplex PCR. In the authors' own workflow: The number of nucleated cells in each sample was estimated from the amplification of reference gene primers within the assay. To quantify the absolute abundance of each unique TCRbeta CDR3 rearrangement, sequence reads were collapsed and filtered. For each sample, productive Simpson clonality was calculated by taking the square root of Simpson's diversity index across productive rearrangements. The immuneACCESS repertoire file appears here via TCRdb, limited to in-frame rearrangements. These files lack a portion of the clones; in checked studies, under half of the deficit traces to unresolved V genes, and the cause of the others is not known. That table furnishes V, J and clone size, whereas the DNA furnished D and trimming. The sample includes approximately 100,000 clones, with over 75% observed a single time. The ten largest clones add up to roughly 12% of the sample.

In regard to this clone: The antigen it recognizes is unknown. Base qualities were left out, and no much larger clone turns up one base away.

This TCR derives from a human donor in a cohort sampled during active COVID-19. The chain is encoded by TRBV7-2 joined to TRBJ2-5, with the D gene too uncertain to name. The material sequenced was peripheral blood. The CDR3 protein is CASSSHNEETQYF. The DNA is as follows: TGTGCCAGCAGTTCCCACAATGAAGAGACCCAGTACTTC.